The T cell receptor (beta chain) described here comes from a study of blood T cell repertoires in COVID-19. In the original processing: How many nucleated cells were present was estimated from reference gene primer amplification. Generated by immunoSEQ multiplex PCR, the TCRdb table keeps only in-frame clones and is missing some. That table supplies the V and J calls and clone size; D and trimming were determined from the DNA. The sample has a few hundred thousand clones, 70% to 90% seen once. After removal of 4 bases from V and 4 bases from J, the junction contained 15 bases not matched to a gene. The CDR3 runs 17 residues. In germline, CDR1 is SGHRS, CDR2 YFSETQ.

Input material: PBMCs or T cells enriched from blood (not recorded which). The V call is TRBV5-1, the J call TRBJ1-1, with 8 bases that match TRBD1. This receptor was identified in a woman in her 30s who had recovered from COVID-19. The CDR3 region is CASSKRQGRGTVTEAFF. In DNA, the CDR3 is TGCGCCAGCAGCAAGCGACAGGGGAGGGGTACAGTCACTGAAGCTTTCTTT. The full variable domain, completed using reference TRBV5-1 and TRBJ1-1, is KAGVTQTPRYLIKTRGQQVTLSCSPISGHRSVSWYQQTPGQGLQFLFEYFSETQRNKGNFPGRFSGRQFSNSRSEMNVSTLELGDSALYLCASSKRQGRGTVTEAFFGQGTRLTVV.